This note documents a single TCR beta chain sequence. It has no known antigen specificity. Per-base qualities were not stored, and no clone one base away is much larger. The donors were healthy, HIV-negative adults who had no recently reported acute infections or vaccinations. All donors were Caucasian adults living in Nashville, Tennessee, USA. Magnetic negative selection was used to enrich CD4+ T cells, after which naive cells were positively selected on CD45RA and the negative fraction became the memory subset. Blood was obtained by leukapheresis, after which PBMCs were separated by Ficoll-Histopaque density gradient centrifugation and cryopreserved in liquid nitrogen vapor phase. Analytical flow cytometry was used to check the purity and quantity of every magnetically sorted T cell population. From each sorted fraction, genomic DNA was isolated and quantified by UV absorbance on a Nanodrop 2000c.

The sample comes from a study of shared clonotypes between healthy human individuals (dated by TCRdb to about 2020). Describing the broader study: The cohort included three men and a couple of women between 18 and 49 years of age. For each donor, CD4 naive and CD4 memory were each given three plates, CD8 naive was given two plates, and CD8 memory was given one plate. To estimate repertoire size and how much clonotype sharing occurs between individuals, the study deeply sequenced the blood TCR repertoires of several healthy adults. To increase sequencing depth and limit assay-specific biases, TCR repertoire library preparation and sequencing were carried out by different laboratories using diverse techniques. Between about 0.8 and 9 billion PBMCs per donor were obtained by leukapheresis. Results the study describes overall, beyond this receptor: Sampling was limited to blood, and TCR repertoires in tissue likely differ from TCR repertoires in blood. Naive subsets generally had larger estimated clonotype richness than memory subsets. Sharing across a few donors was observed for around 5% of naive CD4, 3% to 3.5% of naive CD8, 2% to 2.5% of memory CD4, and about 0.4% of memory CD8 clonotypes. Rarefaction of sorted-subset datasets indicated incomplete sequencing despite the large sequencing depth. Based on pairwise subsampling, the degree of clonotype sharing among donors was expected to be affected by sequencing depth. Because the study included only a small number of donors, the genetic and exposure-history diversity represented was limited. Clonotypes shared by all four sorted-subset donors showed higher generation probabilities than non-shared clonotypes.

Including cysteine and phenylalanine, the CDR3 has 14 amino acids. The read is trimmed to its CDR3 DNA, 42 bases read in frame from base 1. Here V drops 9 bases and J drops 7 bases, and the junction holds 11 bases not matched to any gene. CDR1 and CDR2 (MDHEN, SYDVKM) derive from the germline V gene. TCR CDR3 regions were amplified from genomic DNA by multiplex PCR using the deep immunoSEQ assay. Extracted genomic DNA from each cell subset was distributed evenly across all wells of several immunoSEQ 96-well plates, and each plate was treated as a replicate. Each replicate PCR for sorted subsets received around 200 ng genomic DNA, equal to about 30,000 T cell genomes. Purified libraries were measured with a Qubit 3.0 fluorometer, size-checked on a Bioanalyzer 2100, and measured again with the KAPA Library Quantification kit. A separate single-read 150-cycle Illumina NextSeq 550 flow cell was used to sequence each immunoSEQ 96-well plate. On the study's bioinformatics: The immunoSEQ output contained only junctional sequences without quality scores, so filtering could not match that applied to full-length reads. Sequences were annotated with PyIR, a Python wrapper for IgBLAST v1.9, and V/J genes and CDR3 were assigned using IMGT germline references. Reads were filtered out if the reads had weak V/J assignments (E-value above 1e-6), no CDR3, stop codons, out-of-frame junctions, or ambiguous translated residues. V3J clonotypes were defined as sequences sharing an identical inferred V gene, J gene, and CDR3 amino acid sequence. The percentage overlap between two repertoires was calculated by dividing the number of shared unique clonotypes by the size of the smaller repertoire. RTK rarefaction, the Chao1 estimator, and Recon v2.1 estimates of unobserved clonotypes were used to assess repertoire richness. For all TCRbeta clonotypes obtained by the gDNA method from four donors, generation probabilities were computed with OLGA. TCRdb's version of the immuneACCESS table is confined to in-frame rearrangements and falls short of the full clone set. An unresolved V gene accounts for under half of the shortfall where checked; the remainder is of unknown origin. The V and J calls and clone size are taken from that table; D and trimming were inferred from the DNA. The sample table records 2 million to 2.5 million clones; around 95% of these occur just once. The ten top clones hold 0.1% to 0.15% of the sample.

Sequences were obtained from naive CD4+ T cells sorted from blood. The cell subset or site tag for this specimen amounts to: CD45RA+ positively selected. The receptor was isolated from a man aged 18-30 years in good health. The chain is assembled from TRBV28 and TRBJ1-2, and 10 junctional nucleotides match TRBD1. The CDR3: CASLVDRGRGGYTF. In nucleotide form, the sequence is TGTGCCAGTCTCGTAGACAGGGGGCGAGGTGGCTACACCTTC.